Following are 3 T cell receptor beta chains from one sample sequenced in a study of prognosis after radiotherapy for stage I lung cancer. Starting from genomic DNA, TCR beta CDR3 was amplified through two-round multiplex PCR. Amplification in first-round PCR relied on primers specific to each TRBV and TRBJ gene. TCRdb used MiXCR to reprocess the multiplex PCR reads, holding one entry per CDR3 protein. The sample holds nearly 35,000 distinct CDR3 sequences, around a third seen once. This material consisted of PBMCs, taken before or after stereotactic body radiation therapy (not recorded which). These receptors all stem from a donor of 50 years or more with non-small cell lung cancer.

In this sample, this clonotype turned up many times. This CDR3 reads CAISGTGWEDEQFF. The CDR3 nucleotides are TGTGCCATCAGTGGGACAGGATGGGAGGATGAGCAGTTCTTC. The chain is built from TRBV10-3 and TRBJ2-1; D is perhaps TRBD1 (7 bases). V lost 4 bases and J lost 8, with 15 bases in between. The germline gives CDR1 ENHRY, CDR2 SYGVKD. The CDR3 totals 14 residues.

This clonotype was observed many times. This sequence joins TRBV11-2 and TRBJ2-5; D uncertain. This CDR3 region has 15 residues. Germline values: CDR1 SGHAT, CDR2 FQNNGV. V lost 5 bases, J lost 2 bases, and 15 bases lay in between. The CDR3 is CASSNRRTVQETQYF. In nucleotides, the CDR3 is TGTGCCAGCAGCAACCGACGGACGGTACAAGAGACCCAGTACTTC. Drawing the rest from reference TRBV11-2 and TRBJ2-5, the complete variable domain is EAGVAQSPRYKIIEKRQSVAFWCNPISGHATLYWYQQILGQGPKLLIQFQNNGVVDDSQLPKDRFSAERLKGVDSTLKIQPAKLEDSAVYLCASSNRRTVQETQYFGPGTRLLVL.

This clonotype has at least ten counts. This chain uses TRBV10-2 with TRBJ2-7, with unresolved D. V dropped 6 bases and J dropped 0 bases, with 9 bases sitting between them. The CDR3 consists of 13 residues. Germline V lookup: CDR1 WSHSY, CDR2 SAAADI. This CDR3 is CASRLISSYEQYF. The CDR3 DNA sequence: TGCGCCAGCAGATTGATCAGCTCCTACGAGCAGTACTTC.